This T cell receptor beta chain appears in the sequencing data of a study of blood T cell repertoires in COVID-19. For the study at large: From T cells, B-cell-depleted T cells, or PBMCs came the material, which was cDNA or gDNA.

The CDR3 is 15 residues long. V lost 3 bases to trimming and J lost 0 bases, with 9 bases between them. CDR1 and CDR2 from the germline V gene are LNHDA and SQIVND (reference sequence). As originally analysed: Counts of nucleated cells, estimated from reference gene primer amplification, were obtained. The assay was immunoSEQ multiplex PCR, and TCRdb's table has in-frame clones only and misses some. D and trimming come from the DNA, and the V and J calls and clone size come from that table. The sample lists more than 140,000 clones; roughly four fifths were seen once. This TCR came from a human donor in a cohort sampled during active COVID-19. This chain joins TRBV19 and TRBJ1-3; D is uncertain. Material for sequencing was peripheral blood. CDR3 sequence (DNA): TGTGCCAGTAGTATTGGGCCCGGCTCTGGAAACACCATATATTTT. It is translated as CASSIGPGSGNTIYF. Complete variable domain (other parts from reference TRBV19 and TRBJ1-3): DGGITQSPKYLFRKEGQNVTLSCEQNLNHDAMYWYRQDPGQGLRLIYYSQIVNDFQKGDIAEGYSVSREKKESFPLTVTSAQKNPTAFYLCASSIGPGSGNTIYFGEGSWLTVV.